These 3 T cell receptor beta chains were sequenced from one sample in a study of vaccination and CD4 T cells after COVID-19. The treatment here: approximately 11-day PBMC culture with coronavirus spike peptide pools or control peptides (ViraFEST assay). Sequencing of cultured CD4+ T cell DNA used the Oncomine TCR Beta short-read assay. TCRdb processed the PCR reads anew with MiXCR; each CDR3 protein has one entry. In the table there are about 12,000 distinct CDR3 sequences, roughly 60% of which are singletons. What these receptors recognize is not known. The sequencing input was CD4+ T cells from blood, cultured in vitro. All receptors derive from a human donor who had recovered from COVID-19.

This rearrangement joins TRBV2 to TRBJ2-7; D is perhaps TRBD1 or TRBD2 (5 bases each). Trimming took 2 bases from V and 7 from J, leaving 12 bases between them. Germline V CDR1 and CDR2: SNHLY, FYNNEI. The CDR3 is 13 residues long. CDR3 loop: CASSESDEGEQYF. The DNA of the CDR3 is TGTGCCAGCAGTGAATCCGACGAGGGGGAGCAGTACTTC.

This sequence joins TRBV11-2 and TRBJ1-5; TRBD1 is a possible D gene (6 bases). V dropped 5 bases and J dropped 2 bases, with 13 bases sitting between them. This CDR3 contains 15 residues. CDR1 is SGHAT, CDR2 FQNNGV, per germline. CDR3 protein: CASSQSGVGNQPQHF. The CDR3 DNA reads as TGTGCCAGCAGCCAGTCAGGGGTAGGCAATCAGCCCCAGCATTTT.

The chain is built from TRBV6-1 and TRBJ2-1; D uncertain. There are 12 residues in the CDR3. V was shortened by 5 bases and J by 2 bases, with 4 bases between the two germline ends. Germline V gene data show CDR1 as MNHNS and CDR2 as SASEGT. This CDR3 reads CASSSAYNEQFF. The CDR3 nucleotides read TGTGCCAGCAGTAGCGCCTACAATGAGCAGTTCTTC.